This TCR beta chain appears in the sequencing data of a study of OX40 agonist ivuxolimab in advanced cancers. Turning to the study itself: The study gave patients intravenous ivuxolimab at 0.01 to 10 mg/kg every 2 weeks. The study's findings and limits: The CD4+ and CD8+ T cells in the blood had expanded clonally by week 6 at 0.1 to 3.0 mg/kg. Low normalized T-cell clonal expansion was also seen in some nonresponders.

Assay used: immunoSEQ multiplex PCR; TCRdb lists only in-frame clones, some missing. The sample includes 77,000 or so clones, 75% to 90% of them seen just once. The CDR3 totals 15 residues. Germline values: CDR1 SNHLY, CDR2 FYNNEI. Trimming pared 3 bases from V and 5 bases from J, leaving 16 bases between. In regard to this clone: As yet, its antigen is unknown.

J is TRBJ2-5 and V is TRBV2, with a possible D match to TRBD2 (5 bases). This TCR was recovered from an adult with an advanced solid tumor such as melanoma, head and neck, liver or kidney cancer. Sequenced here: CD4+ or CD8+ T cells sorted from blood, sampled in a trial of the OX40 agonist ivuxolimab. CDR3 nucleotides: TGTGCCAGCAGTGAGGTTTACGGGGTTGGGGAGACCCAGTACTTC. It encodes CASSEVYGVGETQYF.